What follows are 26 T cell receptor beta chains derived from one specimen sequenced in a study of blood T cell repertoires in COVID-19. The table came from immunoSEQ multiplex PCR; TCRdb's copy has only in-frame clones and leaves some out. The sample lists 200,000 to 300,000 clones; around four fifths were seen once. The specimen was peripheral blood. These TCRs come from a woman aged 55 to 70 with active or convalescent COVID-19.

This chain connects TRBV7-9 to TRBJ2-3; 8 bases align to TRBD2. With V trimmed by 1 base and J by 1 base, 7 bases remained unmatched. CDR1 is SEHNR, CDR2 FQNEAQ, per germline (reference sequence). The CDR3 is made up of 17 amino acids. CDR3 residues: CASSLDLAGGRTDTQYF. Written as DNA, the CDR3 is TGTGCCAGCAGCTTAGACCTTGCGGGGGGCCGCACAGATACGCAGTATTTT.

The CDR3 spells CASSSAPAGIKNIQYF. As DNA, the CDR3 is TGTGCCAGCTCGTCTGCCCCAGCAGGGATTAAAAACATTCAGTACTTC. V and J are TRBV18 and TRBJ2-4; tentative D call: TRBD1 (5 bases). CDR1 and CDR2 (germline): KGHSH, LQKENI. This CDR3 spans 16 amino acids. V lost 6 bases, J lost 4 bases, and 19 bases lay in between.

This clone was observed a single time. The V gene is TRBV6-5, the J gene TRBJ1-2; 7 nucleotides agree with TRBD1. V shed 4 bases, J shed 4 bases, and the junction held 3 bases outside the gene matches. There are 13 residues in the CDR3. Germline V gene data show CDR1 as MNHEY and CDR2 as SVGAGI. Written as DNA, the CDR3 is TGTGCCAGCAGTTCACAGGGGAGCTATGGCTACACCTTC. Its translation is CASSSQGSYGYTF.

This chain links TRBV6-1 with TRBJ1-6, with 8 bases lining up with TRBD1. Germline V gives CDR1 MNHNS, CDR2 SASEGT. The V gene end was trimmed by 2 bases and the J gene end by 0 bases; junction bases not matched to a gene: 9. The CDR3 has 19 residues. CDR3 amino acids: CASSERRRGLGSYNSPLHF. The CDR3 DNA reads as TGTGCCAGCAGTGAAAGGCGCAGGGGGCTGGGCTCCTATAATTCACCCCTCCACTTT.

This clone is a singleton in its sample. The chain combines TRBV9 with TRBJ1-2; 7 bases are a match to TRBD1. Germline assignment: CDR1 SGDLS and CDR2 YYNGEE. The CDR3 contains 14 residues. With V trimmed by 5 bases and J by 4 bases, 8 bases remained unmatched. The CDR3 reads CASSNRGAPYGYTF. The CDR3 nucleotides read TGTGCCAGCAGTAACAGGGGAGCCCCCTATGGCTACACCTTC.

The chain has TRBV7-9 and TRBJ2-1; TRBD2 matches 9 bases. The CDR3 contains 14 residues. Germline V gene lookup returns CDR1 SEHNR and CDR2 FQNEAQ (reference sequence). Germline trimming cut 5 bases from V and 9 bases from J; bases unmatched to any gene: 8. CDR3 residues: CASSGPGLAPEQFF. For the CDR3, the DNA is TGTGCCAGCAGCGGACCGGGACTAGCTCCTGAGCAGTTCTTC.

The rearrangement links TRBV4-1 to TRBJ2-2; D call uncertain. The germline V gene encodes CDR1 MGHRA and CDR2 YSYEKL. V lost 1 base to trimming and J lost 5 bases, with 8 bases between them. The CDR3 runs to 14 residues. CDR3 in DNA: TGCGCCAGCAGCCAAGTTGTCCGGACCGGGGAGCTGTTTTTT. It translates to CASSQVVRTGELFF.

The chain combines TRBV6-1 with TRBJ1-3, with 7 bases aligning to TRBD1. V was clipped by 2 bases and J by 0 bases; unmatched bases: 4. The CDR3 runs 16 residues. Germline CDR1 MNHNS, CDR2 SASEGT. The DNA for the CDR3 is TGTGCCAGCAGTGAAAGGGGGACAGACTCTGGAAACACCATATATTTT. Protein sequence: CASSERGTDSGNTIYF.

The CDR3 region has the DNA TGTGCCTGGAGTGTCCCAGGCTATAGCAATCAGCCCCAGCATTTT. It specifies CAWSVPGYSNQPQHF. This chain links TRBV30 with TRBJ1-5, with no clear D. The CDR3 has 15 residues. V dropped 0 bases and J dropped 0 bases, with 9 bases sitting between them. Germline V lookup: CDR1 GTSNPN, CDR2 SVGIG (reference sequence).

The chain has TRBV27 and TRBJ2-3; 13 nucleotides line up with TRBD2. J gave up 2 bases and V 5 bases, and 7 bases lay outside the gene matches. The length of the CDR3 is 17 residues. The germline V gene encodes CDR1 MNHEY and CDR2 SMNVEV (reference sequence). The CDR3 nucleotides read TGTGCCAGCAGTGACCAACTAGCGGGAGGGCCCACAGATACGCAGTATTTT. It codes for CASSDQLAGGPTDTQYF.

This clone was observed a handful of times. This rearrangement joins TRBV6-6 to TRBJ2-7; 11 bases are a match to TRBD1. V was pared by 5 bases and J by 5 bases, with 11 bases of the junction left unmatched. Germline V gene data show CDR1 as MNHNY and CDR2 as SVGAGI (reference sequence). The length of the CDR3 is 16 residues. The CDR3 sequence is CASSGPDRGLLNEQYF. CDR3 nucleotides: TGTGCCAGCAGTGGCCCGGACAGGGGGCTTTTGAACGAGCAGTACTTC.

The chain joins TRBV27 to TRBJ2-3; TRBD1 is a possible D gene (5 bases). This CDR3 contains 14 residues. Trimming shortened V by 2 bases and J by 4 bases, and 10 bases separated the two germline ends. Germline V gives CDR1 MNHEY, CDR2 SMNVEV (reference sequence). The CDR3 spells CASSLGAGADTQYF. The CDR3 DNA reads TGTGCCAGCAGTTTAGGGGCAGGAGCAGATACGCAGTATTTT.

The chain employs TRBV27 and TRBJ2-3, with 11 bases aligning to TRBD1. This CDR3 region has 20 residues. In germline, CDR1 is MNHEY, CDR2 SMNVEV (reference sequence). The trim removed 5 bases at V and 5 bases at J, leaving 21 bases unmatched. The DNA of the CDR3 is TGTGCCAGCAGTCCGTTTTCGGCGAGAGTCGGACAGGGGGCTGGAGATACGCAGTATTTT. Translated: CASSPFSARVGQGAGDTQYF.

This clone was seen only a few times. J is TRBJ1-5 and V is TRBV30; TRBD1 agrees at 9 bases. Losses at the gene ends were 1 base for V and 7 bases for J; bases not matched to a gene: 5. CDR1 is GTSNPN and CDR2 is SVGIG in the germline V gene (reference sequence). The CDR3 has 14 residues. For the CDR3, the DNA is TGTGCCTGGAGTGGACAGGGGGGCGGGCAGCCCCAGCATTTT. This codes for CAWSGQGGGQPQHF.

This clone was counted between two and nine times. This chain joins TRBV11-2 and TRBJ1-2; D might be TRBD1 (6 bases). Germline values: CDR1 SGHAT, CDR2 FQNNGV. V gave up 4 bases and J gave up 6 bases, with 18 bases separating them. The CDR3 is made up of 15 amino acids. The CDR3 DNA reads as TGTGCCAGCAGCTCTCAACCCCGAACAGGGAATGGCTACACCTTC. It encodes CASSSQPRTGNGYTF.

V is TRBV6-6 and J is TRBJ2-1; D is possibly TRBD1 (6 bases). V lost 2 bases and J lost 5, with 10 bases in between. The germline V gene encodes CDR1 MNHNY and CDR2 SVGAGI (reference sequence). CDR3 length: 14 residues. The DNA for the CDR3 is TGTGCCAGCAGTTACCAAGGGGGTCACAATGAGCAGTTCTTC. It yields the protein CASSYQGGHNEQFF.

The chain carries TRBV9 and TRBJ1-5; 10 bases fit TRBD1. The CDR3 is 14 residues long. The V and J ends lost 4 bases and 5 bases, in that order; junction bases with no gene match: 3. Germline assignment: CDR1 SGDLS and CDR2 YYNGEE. The CDR3 is CASSPGQGDQPQHF. The DNA of the CDR3 is TGTGCCAGCAGCCCCGGACAGGGGGATCAGCCCCAGCATTTT.

This rearrangement joins TRBV28 to TRBJ1-4; 8 bases agree with TRBD1. From germline, CDR1 is MDHEN and CDR2 SYDVKM. The CDR3 has 14 amino acids. The junction had 1 base not matched to a gene; V was cut back by 6 bases and J by 1 base. This CDR3 reads CASRQGGTNEKLFF. The DNA of the CDR3 is TGTGCCAGCAGACAGGGGGGAACTAATGAAAAACTGTTTTTT.

The chain is built from TRBV5-1 and TRBJ2-2, with 8 bases matching TRBD2. The CDR3 extends over 16 amino acids. Per the germline V gene, CDR1 is SGHRS and CDR2 is YFSETQ. J lost 0 bases, V lost 2 bases, and 3 bases had no gene match. The CDR3 reads CASSFGGAANTGELFF. In nucleotides, the CDR3 is TGCGCCAGCAGCTTCGGGGGGGCCGCGAACACCGGGGAGCTGTTTTTT.

V and J are TRBV6-1 and TRBJ1-2, with TRBD1 identical over 7 bases. With V trimmed by 2 bases and J by 6 bases, 12 bases remained unmatched. From germline, CDR1 is MNHNS and CDR2 SASEGT. The CDR3 spans 16 residues. CDR3 nucleotide sequence: TGTGCCAGCAGTGAAAAGGGGTCGGGACAGACGAATGGCTACACCTTC. Residues: CASSEKGSGQTNGYTF.

The chain is built from TRBV7-2 and TRBJ2-7; TRBD2 aligns across 10 bases. Trimming at V came to 5 bases and at J to 9 bases, leaving 7 bases not matched to a gene. The CDR3 runs 13 residues. Germline CDR1 and CDR2: SGHTA and FQGNSA. DNA of the CDR3: TGTGCCAGCAGCACTCAGCGGGGGGGGTGGCAGTACGTC. This codes for CASSTQRGGWQYV.

Comments on this clone: Other DNA sequences in this specimen translate into the identical CDR3. The V and J genes are TRBV12-3 or TRBV12-4 and TRBJ2-5, with D unresolved. The CDR3 contains 11 residues. Trimming left V 3 bases short and J 5 bases short, with 4 bases between. This CDR3 reads CASSLRETQYF. CDR3 DNA sequence: TGTGCCAGCAGTTTGCGGGAGACCCAGTACTTC.

The chain combines TRBV3-1 (or the pseudogene TRBV3-2) with TRBJ1-1, with TRBD1 as a possible D gene (6 bases). The CDR3 length is 14 residues. Germline lookup yields CDR1 LGHDT and CDR2 YNNKEL (reference sequence). V lost 4 bases and J 2 bases, leaving 11 bases between the germline ends. In DNA form, the CDR3 reads TGTGCCAGCAGCCTATGGACAGCAAACACTGAAGCTTTCTTT. It specifies CASSLWTANTEAFF.

The gene calls are TRBV2 and TRBJ2-4; no definite D call. The germline CDR1 and CDR2 sequences are SNHLY and FYNNEI. The CDR3 sequence is 12 residues long. Trimming left V 3 bases short and J 3 bases short, with 3 bases between. The CDR3 sequence is CASSDNKNIQYF. The DNA of the CDR3 is TGTGCCAGCAGTGACAACAAAAACATTCAGTACTTC. Based on the CDR3 plus reference TRBV2 and TRBJ2-4, the full variable domain is EPEVTQTPSHQVTQMGQEVILRCVPISNHLYFYWYRQILGQKVEFLVSFYNNEISEKSEIFDDQFSVERPDGSNFTLKIRSTKLEDSAMYFCASSDNKNIQYFGAGTRLSVL.

The rearrangement joins TRBV6-5 to TRBJ1-4; no definite D call. The CDR3 length is 14 residues. Germline V gives CDR1 MNHEY, CDR2 SVGAGI. Trimming shortened V by 7 bases and J by 2 bases, and 11 bases separated the two germline ends. The CDR3 is CASTDTWTNEKLFF. The CDR3 DNA reads TGTGCCAGCACCGACACCTGGACTAATGAAAAACTGTTTTTT.

The gene calls are TRBV9 and TRBJ2-1; D ambiguous. Trimming removed 0 bases from V and 1 base from J, with 8 bases in between. CDR1 and CDR2 (germline): SGDLS, YYNGEE. The CDR3 sequence is 15 residues long. In nucleotides, the CDR3 is TGTGCCAGCAGCGTAGAAGACTCTTCCTACAATGAGCAGTTCTTC. Its translation: CASSVEDSSYNEQFF.